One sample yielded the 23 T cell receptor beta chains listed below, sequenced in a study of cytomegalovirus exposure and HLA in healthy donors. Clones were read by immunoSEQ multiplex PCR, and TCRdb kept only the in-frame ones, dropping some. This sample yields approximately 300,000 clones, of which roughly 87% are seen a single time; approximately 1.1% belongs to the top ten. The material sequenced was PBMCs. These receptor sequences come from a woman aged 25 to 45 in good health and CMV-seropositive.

Here the CDR3 reads CASSTQISNQPQHF. The CDR3, as DNA: TGTGCCAGCAGTACACAAATTAGCAATCAGCCCCAGCATTTT. This sequence joins TRBV6-1 and TRBJ1-5, with D unresolved. This CDR3 is 14 amino acids long. Germline assignment: CDR1 MNHNS and CDR2 SASEGT. V was pared by 5 bases and J by 0 bases, with 8 bases between.

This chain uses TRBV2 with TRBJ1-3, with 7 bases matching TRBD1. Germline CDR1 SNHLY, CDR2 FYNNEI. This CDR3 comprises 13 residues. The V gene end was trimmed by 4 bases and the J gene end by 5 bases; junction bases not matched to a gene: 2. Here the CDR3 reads CASSGQGRNTIYF. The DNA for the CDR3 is TGTGCCAGCAGTGGACAGGGACGAAACACCATATATTTT.

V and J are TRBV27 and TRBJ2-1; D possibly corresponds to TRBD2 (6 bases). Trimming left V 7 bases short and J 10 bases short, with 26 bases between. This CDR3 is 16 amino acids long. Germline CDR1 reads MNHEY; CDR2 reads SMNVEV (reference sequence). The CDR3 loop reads CASISHRFGAGREQFF. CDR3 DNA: TGTGCCAGCATCTCGCATCGGTTTGGGGCCGGGAGAGAGCAGTTCTTC.

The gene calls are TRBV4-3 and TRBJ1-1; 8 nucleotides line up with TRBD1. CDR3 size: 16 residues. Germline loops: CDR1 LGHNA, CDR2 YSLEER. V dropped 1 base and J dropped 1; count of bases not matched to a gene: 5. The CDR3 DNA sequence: TGCGCCAGCAGCCAAGGGACAGGGAGGGAGAACACTGAAGCTTTCTTT. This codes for CASSQGTGRENTEAFF.

The CDR3 spells CAWSNSGGQPQHF. The CDR3 DNA follows: TGTGCCTGGAGTAACAGTGGTGGTCAGCCCCAGCATTTT. This rearrangement joins TRBV30 to TRBJ1-5; no clear D. Trimming shortened V by 2 bases and J by 6 bases, and 11 bases separated the two germline ends. This CDR3 has 13 amino acids. CDR1 GTSNPN and CDR2 SVGIG come from the germline V gene (reference sequence).

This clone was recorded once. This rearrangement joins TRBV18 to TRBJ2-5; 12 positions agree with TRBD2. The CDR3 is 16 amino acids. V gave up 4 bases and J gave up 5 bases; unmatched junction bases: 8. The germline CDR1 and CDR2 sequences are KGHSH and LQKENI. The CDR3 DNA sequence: TGTGCCAGCTCACACCGACTAGCGGGAGTTGGTGAGACCCAGTACTTC. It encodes CASSHRLAGVGETQYF.

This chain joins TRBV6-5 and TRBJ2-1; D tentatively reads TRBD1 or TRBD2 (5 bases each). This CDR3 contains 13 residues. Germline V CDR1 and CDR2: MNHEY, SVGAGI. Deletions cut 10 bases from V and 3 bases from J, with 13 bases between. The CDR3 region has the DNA TGTGCCACCGGGACCGGGCGCTACAATGAGCAGTTCTTC. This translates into CATGTGRYNEQFF.

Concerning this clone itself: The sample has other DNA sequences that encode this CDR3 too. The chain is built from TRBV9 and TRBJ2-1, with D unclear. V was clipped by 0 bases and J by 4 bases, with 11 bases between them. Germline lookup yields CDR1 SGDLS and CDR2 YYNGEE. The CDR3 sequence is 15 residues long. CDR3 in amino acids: CASSVASGAYNEQFF. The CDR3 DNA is TGTGCCAGCAGCGTAGCGTCAGGAGCTTACAATGAGCAGTTCTTC.

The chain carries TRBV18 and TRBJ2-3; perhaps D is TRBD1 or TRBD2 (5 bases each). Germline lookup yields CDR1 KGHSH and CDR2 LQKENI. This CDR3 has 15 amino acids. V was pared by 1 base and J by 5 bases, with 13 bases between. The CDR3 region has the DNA TGTGCCAGCTCACCACGAGGGGCGATGGGAGATACGCAGTATTTT. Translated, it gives CASSPRGAMGDTQYF.

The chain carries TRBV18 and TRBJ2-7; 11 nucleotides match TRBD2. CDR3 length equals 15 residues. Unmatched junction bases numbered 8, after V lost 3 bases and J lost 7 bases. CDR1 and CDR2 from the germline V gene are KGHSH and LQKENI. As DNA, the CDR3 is TGTGCCAGCTCACCTAGCGGGAGGGCCTTTAAGGAGCAGTACTTC. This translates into CASSPSGRAFKEQYF.

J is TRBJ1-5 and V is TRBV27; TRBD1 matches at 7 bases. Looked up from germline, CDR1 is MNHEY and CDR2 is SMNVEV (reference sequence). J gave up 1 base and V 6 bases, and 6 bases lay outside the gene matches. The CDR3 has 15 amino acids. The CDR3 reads CASRADRASNQPQHF. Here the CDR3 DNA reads TGTGCCAGCAGGGCTGACAGGGCCAGCAATCAGCCCCAGCATTTT.

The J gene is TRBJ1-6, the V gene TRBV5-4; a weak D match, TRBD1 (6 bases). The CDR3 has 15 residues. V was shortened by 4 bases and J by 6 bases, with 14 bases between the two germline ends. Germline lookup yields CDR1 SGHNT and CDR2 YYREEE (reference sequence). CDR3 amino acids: CASSQHTGINSPLHF. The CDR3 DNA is TGTGCCAGCAGCCAACATACAGGGATTAATTCACCCCTCCACTTT.

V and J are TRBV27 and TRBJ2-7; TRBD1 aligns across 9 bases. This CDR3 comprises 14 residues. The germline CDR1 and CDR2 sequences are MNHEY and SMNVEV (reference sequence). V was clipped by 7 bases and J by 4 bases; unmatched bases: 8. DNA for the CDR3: TGTGCCAGCACATCCTCGGGACAGGGTTACGAGCAGTACTTC. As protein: CASTSSGQGYEQYF.

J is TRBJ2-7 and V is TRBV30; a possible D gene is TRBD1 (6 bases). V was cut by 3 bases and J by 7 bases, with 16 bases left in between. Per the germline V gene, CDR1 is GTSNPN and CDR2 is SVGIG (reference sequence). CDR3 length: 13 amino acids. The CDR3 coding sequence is TGTGCCTGGAGAGTGGGGACCCAGGGGGAGCAGTACTTC. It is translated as CAWRVGTQGEQYF. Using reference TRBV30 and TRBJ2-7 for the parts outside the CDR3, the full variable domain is SQTIHQWPATLVQPVGSPLSLECTVEGTSNPNLYWYRQAAGRGLQLLFYSVGIGQISSEVPQNLSASRPQDRQFILSSKKLLLSDSGFYLCAWRVGTQGEQYFGPGTRLTVT.

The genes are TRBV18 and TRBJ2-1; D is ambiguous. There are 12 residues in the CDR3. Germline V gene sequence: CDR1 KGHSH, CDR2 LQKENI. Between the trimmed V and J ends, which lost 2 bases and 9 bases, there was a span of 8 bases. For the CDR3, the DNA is TGTGCCAGCTCACCATCTTCGACTGAGCAGTTCTTC. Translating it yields CASSPSSTEQFF.

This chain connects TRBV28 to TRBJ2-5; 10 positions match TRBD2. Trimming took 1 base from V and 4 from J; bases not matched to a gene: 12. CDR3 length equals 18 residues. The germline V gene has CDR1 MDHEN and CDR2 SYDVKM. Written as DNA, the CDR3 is TGTGCCAGCAGTTTATCGGGGCTAGCGGGAGTGGGGGGAGAGACCCAGTACTTC. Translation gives CASSLSGLAGVGGETQYF. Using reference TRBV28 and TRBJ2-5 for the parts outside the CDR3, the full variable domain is DVKVTQSSRYLVKRTGEKVFLECVQDMDHENMFWYRQDPGLGLRLIYFSYDVKMKEKGDIPEGYSVSREKKERFSLILESASTNQTSMYLCASSLSGLAGVGGETQYFGPGTRLLVL.

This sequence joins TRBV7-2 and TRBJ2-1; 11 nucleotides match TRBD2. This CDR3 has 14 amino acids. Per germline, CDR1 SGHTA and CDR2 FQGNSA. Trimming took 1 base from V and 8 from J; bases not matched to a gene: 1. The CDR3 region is CASSLVTSGDEQFF. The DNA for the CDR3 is TGTGCCAGCAGCTTAGTGACTAGCGGGGATGAGCAGTTCTTC.

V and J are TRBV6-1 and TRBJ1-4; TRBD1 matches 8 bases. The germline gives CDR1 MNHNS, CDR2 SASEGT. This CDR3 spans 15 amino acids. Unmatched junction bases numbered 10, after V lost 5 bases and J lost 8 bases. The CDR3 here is CASSRRTGRGEKLFF. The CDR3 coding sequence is TGTGCCAGCAGTAGACGGACAGGGCGAGGAGAAAAACTGTTTTTT.

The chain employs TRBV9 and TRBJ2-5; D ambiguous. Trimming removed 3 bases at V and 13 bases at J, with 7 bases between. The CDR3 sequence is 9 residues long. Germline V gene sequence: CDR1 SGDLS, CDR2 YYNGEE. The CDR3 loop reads CASSDARYF. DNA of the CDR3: TGTGCCAGCAGCGACGCCCGGTACTTC.

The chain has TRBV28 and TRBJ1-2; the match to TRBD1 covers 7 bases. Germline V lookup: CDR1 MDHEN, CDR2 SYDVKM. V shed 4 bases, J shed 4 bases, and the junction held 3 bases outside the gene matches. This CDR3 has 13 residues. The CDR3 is CASSSRDSYGYTF. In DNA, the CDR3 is TGTGCCAGCAGTTCCCGGGACAGCTATGGCTACACCTTC.

CDR3 bases: TGTGCCAGCACCTCGGACAGGGGCGGTTACGAGCAGTACTTC. Its translation: CASTSDRGGYEQYF. The gene calls are TRBV11-2 and TRBJ2-7, with 9 bases that match TRBD1. Germline V gene data show CDR1 as SGHAT and CDR2 as FQNNGV. Trimming at V came to 7 bases and at J to 4 bases, leaving 8 bases not matched to a gene. This CDR3 contains 14 residues.

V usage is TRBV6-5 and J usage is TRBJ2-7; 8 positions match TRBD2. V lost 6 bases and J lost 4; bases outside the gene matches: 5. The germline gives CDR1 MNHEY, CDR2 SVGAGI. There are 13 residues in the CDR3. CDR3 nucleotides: TGTGCCAGCAGACTAGCGGCCGGATACGAGCAGTACTTC. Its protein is CASRLAAGYEQYF.

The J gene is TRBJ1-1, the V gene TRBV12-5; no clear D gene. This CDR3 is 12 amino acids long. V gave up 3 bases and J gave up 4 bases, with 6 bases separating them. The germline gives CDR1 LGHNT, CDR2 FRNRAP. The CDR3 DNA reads TGTGCTAGTGGTTTTCGGGGCACTGAAGCTTTCTTT. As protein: CASGFRGTEAFF.